The source of this T cell receptor beta chain is a study of early T cells in non-severe SARS-CoV-2 infection. Trimming removed 5 bases from V and 6 bases from J, with 8 bases in between. CDR1 is MNHEY and CDR2 is SVGAGI in the germline V gene. The CDR3 spans 12 residues. Attached unique molecular identifiers marked individual cDNA molecules. TCRdb analysed the 5' RACE reads with MiXCR anew, one entry per CDR3 protein. The sample contains 75,000 to 100,000 distinct CDR3 sequences, 15% of which appear only once. V and J are TRBV6-5 and TRBJ2-1, with unresolved D. The specimen was whole blood. The clonotype was recovered from an adult who was a healthcare worker with PCR-confirmed SARS-CoV-2 infection or an uninfected control (not recorded which). The CDR3 reads CASSQTTNEQFF. CDR3 sequence (DNA): TGTGCCAGCAGTCAAACTACCAATGAGCAGTTCTTC.